A single sample is the source of the 12 T cell receptor beta chains below, sequenced in a study of Ad26.COV2.S vaccination and SARS-CoV-2 variants. Treatment reported: roughly 19 received Ad26.COV2.S at low or high dose, single or two shots; a few received placebo; per-sample allocation not given. It was on day 63 after the first vaccine or placebo injection that samples were taken. Data came from immunoSEQ multiplex PCR; TCRdb stores just in-frame clones and leaves some out. The profile covers 500,000 or so clones, with approximately 89% appearing a single time and about 2.4% taken by the ten largest. The sequencing used peripheral blood, collected in a trial of Ad26.COV2.S vaccine versus placebo. These receptors all stem from a person aged 18-60 years who received the Ad26.COV2.S COVID-19 vaccine or a placebo.

The chain has TRBV6-7 and TRBJ2-2; TRBD1 is a possible D gene (6 bases). TRBV6-7 is placed among ORFs of uncertain function. Trimming pared 11 bases from V and 2 bases from J, leaving 21 bases between. The length of the CDR3 is 16 residues. CDR3 coding DNA: TGTGCCCACAAAGTAGGGGGACACCGTAACACCGGGGAGCTGTTTTTT. It translates to CAHKVGGHRNTGELFF.

The sample holds a few counts of this clone. The CDR3 sequence: CASSLTGITEAFF. CDR3 in DNA: TGTGCCAGCAGCCTGACAGGGATCACTGAAGCTTTCTTT. V and J are TRBV7-3 and TRBJ1-1, with TRBD1 matching 7 bases. This CDR3 comprises 13 residues. J gave up 4 bases and V 5 bases, and 4 bases lay outside the gene matches. In germline, CDR1 is SGHTA, CDR2 FQGTGA.

The J gene is TRBJ2-1, the V gene TRBV11-3; no clear D. CDR1 and CDR2 (germline): SGHNT, YENEEA. The CDR3 sequence is 15 residues long. The ends were cut back, 0 bases at V and 0 bases at J, with 6 bases in the middle. CDR3 in DNA: TGTGCCAGCAGCTTAGAGGGATACTCCTACAATGAGCAGTTCTTC. Protein sequence: CASSLEGYSYNEQFF.

This chain joins TRBV5-1 and TRBJ2-1; D gene uncertain. CDR1 is SGHRS, CDR2 YFSETQ, per germline. Trimming took off 0 bases at V and 6 bases at J, with 19 bases between the two ends. The CDR3 has 17 residues. CDR3 bases: TGCGCCAGCAGCTTGGTGTCCGACCGGGTCTGGGCCAATGAGCAGTTCTTC. This translates into CASSLVSDRVWANEQFF.

The genes are TRBV18 and TRBJ1-4; D perhaps matches TRBD1 (6 bases). CDR3 length: 15 amino acids. The germline V and J ends were trimmed by 0 bases and 7 bases, with 12 bases remaining between them. Germline lookup yields CDR1 KGHSH and CDR2 LQKENI. The CDR3 region is CASSPPSGAGEKLFF. The CDR3, as DNA: TGTGCCAGCTCACCACCTTCGGGGGCAGGTGAAAAACTGTTTTTT.

The V and J genes are TRBV9 and TRBJ2-3, with D possibly being TRBD1 or TRBD2 (5 bases each). This CDR3 is built from 16 residues. Looked up from germline, CDR1 is SGDLS and CDR2 is YYNGEE. V lost 0 bases and J lost 5, with 16 bases in between. CDR3 loop: CASSVESGTLGDTQYF. Here the CDR3 DNA reads TGTGCCAGCAGCGTAGAATCTGGGACGTTGGGAGATACGCAGTATTTT.

This clone was found once. This chain links TRBV4-2 with TRBJ2-5; possibly TRBD2 for D (7 bases). The V gene's germline CDR1 is LGHNA and CDR2 YNFKEQ. V lost 3 bases, J lost 5 bases, and 16 bases lay in between. The CDR3 consists of 15 residues. CDR3 residues: CASSHEGGQGETQYF. The CDR3 nucleotides are TGTGCCAGCAGCCACGAGGGGGGGCAGGGGGAGACCCAGTACTTC.

The genes are TRBV7-2 and TRBJ2-7; D is ambiguous. In germline, CDR1 is SGHTA, CDR2 FQGNSA. V was cut by 4 bases and J by 5 bases, with 12 bases left in between. The CDR3 runs to 13 residues. CDR3 amino acids: CASSSGWIHEQYF. As DNA, the CDR3 is TGTGCCAGCAGCTCCGGGTGGATCCACGAGCAGTACTTC.

J is TRBJ1-1 and V is TRBV20-1, with D unclear. The V and J ends lost 4 bases and 6 bases respectively, with 9 bases between them. Germline-derived CDR1 and CDR2 are DFQATT and SNEGSKA (reference sequence). This CDR3 region has 11 residues. The CDR3 loop is CSAKKVAEAFF. The CDR3 DNA reads TGCAGTGCTAAAAAAGTGGCTGAAGCTTTCTTT.

The rearrangement joins TRBV11-1 to TRBJ2-3; no definite D call. Germline V gene sequence: CDR1 SGHAT, CDR2 FQDESV (reference sequence). V dropped 0 bases and J dropped 0 bases, with 4 bases sitting between them. The CDR3 spans 14 residues. The chain's CDR3 is CASSLAGSTDTQYF. The CDR3 nucleotides read TGTGCCAGCAGCTTAGCGGGGAGCACAGATACGCAGTATTTT.

This clone appeared a single time. CDR3 coding DNA: TGTGCCAGCAGCGTAGGAAGCGGGAGGGCCTACAATGAGCAGTTCTTC. Protein: CASSVGSGRAYNEQFF. The chain has TRBV9 and TRBJ2-1; 10 nucleotides align to TRBD2. The germline V gene encodes CDR1 SGDLS and CDR2 YYNGEE. Trimming removed 0 bases from V and 2 bases from J; junction bases left unmatched: 2. The CDR3 is 16 residues long.

This chain connects TRBV6-2 or TRBV6-3 to TRBJ1-4; tentatively, D is TRBD1 (6 bases). The V gene lost 6 bases and the J gene lost 7 bases, with 18 bases spanning the gap. CDR1 is MNHEY and CDR2 is SVGEGT in the germline V gene. This CDR3 is built from 15 residues. The CDR3 sequence: CASSLGQPIGEKLFF. The CDR3 DNA reads as TGTGCCAGCAGCCTCGGACAGCCGATCGGTGAAAAACTGTTTTTT.